This T cell receptor (beta chain) originates from a study of blood T cells in healthy people across ages (dated by TCRdb to the mid-2010s). With respect to the entire study: In model experiments, template switching captured roughly one uniquely barcoded TCR beta cDNA molecule for every two T cells. To avoid experimental bias, donors of different ages were spread randomly across the sequencing lanes. The donors were divided into four age groups: young (average approximately 15 years), middle-aged (around 41), aged (about 60) and long-lived (about 84). The study analyzed two additional independent replicas of 1 million unique cDNA reads from the same blood draw for two donors, one aged 18 to 30 and one aged 80 or older. To track age-related changes in TCR beta repertoire diversity, the study relied on deep sequencing normalized with unique cDNA molecular identifiers. Overall study outcomes, separate from this receptor: Compared with the aged group, more naive CD4+ T cells, fewer expanded clones and increased TCR diversity were shown by the long-lived group, suggesting age selection. As age increased, observed TCR beta diversity per million T cells dropped in a roughly linear way, and a significant reduction was already evident by age 40. Estimates of total diversity based on one million sequenced T cells were considered lower bounds and underestimates. A strong correlation was found between observed TCR beta diversity and the percentage of naive T cells measured by flow cytometry. Bulk unsorted PBMC profiling prevented conclusive comparison of naive and antigen-experienced compartments. The CMV infection status of donors was not known, potentially confounding age-related changes in expanded clonotypes.

Donors were about 36 systemically healthy Caucasian individuals from Russia aged roughly 6 to 95 years. Each donor gave 8 to 10 milliliters of peripheral blood, collected into EDTA-treated Vacutainer tubes. PBMCs were isolated by Ficoll-Paque density-gradient centrifugation, with at least 6.5 million obtained per sample. Trizol reagent was used to extract total RNA from the PBMCs, yielding at least 6 micrograms per sample. The percentages of naive CD45RAhigh/CD27high T cells were determined by flow cytometry on a PBMC aliquot from every donor. This clonotype has only a few counts. Its antigen is still unknown. No much larger clonotype is one base removed from it; base qualities were not supplied. Preparation of the library involved 5' RACE. Sequencing took place on an Illumina HiSeq 2500. A second about 7 to 11 cycle PCR used a sample-barcoded 5' primer and a J-beta primer mix. A template-switch 5' adaptor carrying 12 random nucleotides introduced a unique molecular identifier onto each TCR beta cDNA molecule. At least 2.5 million CDR3-containing paired-end reads were obtained from each sample. The Mint cDNA synthesis kit, primed by a TRBC-specific oligonucleotide, was used to synthesize first-strand cDNA from all RNA. After uracil-DNA glycosylase treatment, a first 18-cycle PCR used universal primers M1SS and BC2_uni_R on all cDNA. The source study handled its data this way. For normalization, 1 million high-quality reads were randomly selected from each sample, with every read carrying a distinct molecular identifier. Instead of being binned into consensus sequences, reads with shared molecular identifiers were discarded. CDR3 identification, clonotype clustering and error correction used MiTCR with a Q25 quality threshold and the strictest error-elimination algorithm. Lower-bound total TCR beta diversity was estimated with a nonparametric unseen species model using Euler transformation. Starting from the raw public reads, TCRdb applied fastp trimming at Q25, assembled clones with MiXCR and retained in-frame beta chains. Every entry covers one CDR3 protein and lists the most common genes and DNA from its rows. TCRdb assigned the V and J calls; the authors' analysis was not used. Across this sample there are 850,000 to 1,000,000 distinct CDR3 sequences, with about 53% seen only once. Around 21% of the sample is in the top ten clones.

Taken from cysteine to phenylalanine, the CDR3 has 16 residues. Here the CDR3 DNA is all that survives: 48 bases in frame from base 1. CDR1 KGHSY and CDR2 FQNENV were looked up in the germline V gene. Trimming removed 1 base from V and 0 bases from J, leaving 13 bases between the germline ends. This TCR derives from a woman aged 60-75 years in good health. The rearranged segments are TRBV16 and TRBJ2-7; the D region may be TRBD1 or TRBD2, each matching 5 bases equally. Material: blood. The DNA sequence is TGTGCCAGCAGCCAATACGCCCGGGACGGCTCCTACGAGCAGTACTTC. It is translated as CASSQYARDGSYEQYF.